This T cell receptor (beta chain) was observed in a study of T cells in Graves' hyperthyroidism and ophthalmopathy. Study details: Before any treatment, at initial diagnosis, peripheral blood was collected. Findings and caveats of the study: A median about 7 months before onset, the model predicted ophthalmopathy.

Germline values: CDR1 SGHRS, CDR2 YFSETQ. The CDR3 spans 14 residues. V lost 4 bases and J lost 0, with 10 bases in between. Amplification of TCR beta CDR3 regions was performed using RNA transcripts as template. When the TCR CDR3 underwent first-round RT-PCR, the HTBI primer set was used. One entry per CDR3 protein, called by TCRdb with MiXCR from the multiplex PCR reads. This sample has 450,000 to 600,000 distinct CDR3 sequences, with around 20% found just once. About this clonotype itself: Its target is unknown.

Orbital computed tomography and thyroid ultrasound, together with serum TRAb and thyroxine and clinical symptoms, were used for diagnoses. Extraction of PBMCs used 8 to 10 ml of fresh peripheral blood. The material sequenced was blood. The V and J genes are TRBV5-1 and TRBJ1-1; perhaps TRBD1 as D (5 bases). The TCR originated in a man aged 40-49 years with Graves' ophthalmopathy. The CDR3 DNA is TGCGCCAGCAGCCCATGGGACCTGAACACTGAAGCTTTCTTT. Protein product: CASSPWDLNTEAFF.